The clone carrying this T cell receptor (beta chain) was seen only a few times. Its antigen is as yet unknown. The data derive from a study of blood T cells in healthy people across ages. About the study: Every two T cells gave about one barcoded beta molecule via template switching.

Alongside a J-beta primer mix, a sample-barcoded 5' primer served in a second PCR lasting about 7 to 11 cycles. TCRdb re-analysed the 5' RACE reads in MiXCR, keeping a single row per CDR3 protein. This sample yields some 710,000 distinct CDR3 sequences, of which less than 60% are seen a single time; over 15% belongs to the top ten. Study-wide findings and caveats: Age advanced and TCR beta diversity per million T cells fell, roughly linearly.

Looked up from germline, CDR1 is SGHTA and CDR2 is FQGNSA. V was shortened by 1 base and J by 3 bases, with 10 bases between the two germline ends. There are 14 residues in the CDR3. The receptor comes from a man at least 80 years old in good health. The rearrangement links TRBV7-2 to TRBJ2-7, with D hard to call. Sequenced: blood. The CDR3 DNA is TGTGCCAGCAGCTTAGGGCCCGACTTCTACGAGCAGTACTTC. It encodes CASSLGPDFYEQYF.